This T cell receptor (beta chain) is drawn from a study of CD8+ T cells in alopecia areata. It was cDNA, reverse transcribed from extracted RNA, that served as the sequencing template. The table came from immunoSEQ multiplex PCR; TCRdb's copy has only in-frame clones and leaves some out. Here the sample spans around 160,000 clones, about 90% being singletons. Those with alopecia areata gave lesional scalp punch biopsies and peripheral blood. Separation by sorting yielded CD4+ and CD8+ T cells from PBMCs. V was cut by 8 bases and J by 2 bases, with 21 bases left in between. CDR3 length: 16 residues. Per the germline V gene, CDR1 is MGHRA and CDR2 is YSYEKL. This clone was picked up one time.

The receptor was isolated from a human donor with alopecia areata. V is TRBV4-1 and J is TRBJ2-5, with D possibly called TRBD1 or TRBD2 (7 bases each). The sample in question was CD8+ T cells sorted from blood, obtained at week 0. CDR3 nucleotides: TGCGCCAGCCGCGGGGGACCGGGACAGATACAAGAGACCCAGTACTTC. As protein: CASRGGPGQIQETQYF.